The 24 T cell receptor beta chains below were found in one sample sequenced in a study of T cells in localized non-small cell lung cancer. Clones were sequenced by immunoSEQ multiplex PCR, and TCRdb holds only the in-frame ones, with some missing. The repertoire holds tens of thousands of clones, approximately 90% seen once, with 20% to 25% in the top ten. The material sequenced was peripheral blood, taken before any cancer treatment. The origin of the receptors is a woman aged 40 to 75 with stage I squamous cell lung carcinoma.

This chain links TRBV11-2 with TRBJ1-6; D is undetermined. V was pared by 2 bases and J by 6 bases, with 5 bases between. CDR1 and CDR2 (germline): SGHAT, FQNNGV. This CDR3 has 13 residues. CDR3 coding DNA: TGTGCCAGCAGCTTAATAGCTAATTCACCCCTCCACTTT. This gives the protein CASSLIANSPLHF.

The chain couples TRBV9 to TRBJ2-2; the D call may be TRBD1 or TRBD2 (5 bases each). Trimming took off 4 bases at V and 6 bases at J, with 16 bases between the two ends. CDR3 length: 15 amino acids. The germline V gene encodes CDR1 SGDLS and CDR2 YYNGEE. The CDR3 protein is CASSPGTAGPGELFF. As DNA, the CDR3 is TGTGCCAGCAGCCCTGGGACGGCCGGTCCCGGGGAGCTGTTTTTT.

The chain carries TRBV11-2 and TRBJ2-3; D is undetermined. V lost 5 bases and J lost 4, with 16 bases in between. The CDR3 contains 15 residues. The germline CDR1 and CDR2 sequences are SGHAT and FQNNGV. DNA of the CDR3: TGTGCCAGCAGCAGTAACCCTAATACGGCAGATACGCAGTATTTT. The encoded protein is CASSSNPNTADTQYF.

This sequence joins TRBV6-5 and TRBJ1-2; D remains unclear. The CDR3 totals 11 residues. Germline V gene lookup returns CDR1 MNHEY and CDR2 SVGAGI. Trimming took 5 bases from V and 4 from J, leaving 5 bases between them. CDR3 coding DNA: TGTGCCAGCAGTGAAGGCTATGGCTACACCTTC. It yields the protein CASSEGYGYTF.

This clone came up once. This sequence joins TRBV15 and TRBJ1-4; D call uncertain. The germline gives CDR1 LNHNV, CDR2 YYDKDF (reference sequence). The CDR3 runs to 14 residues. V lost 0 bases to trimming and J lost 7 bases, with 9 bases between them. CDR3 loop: CATSRDWGVEKLFF. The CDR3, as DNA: TGTGCCACCAGCAGAGACTGGGGAGTTGAAAAACTGTTTTTT. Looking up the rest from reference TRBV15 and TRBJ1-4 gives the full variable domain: DAMVIQNPRYQVTQFGKPVTLSCSQTLNHNVMYWYQQKSSQAPKLLFHYYDKDFNNEADTPDNFQSRRPNTSFCFLDIRSPGLGDTAMYLCATSRDWGVEKLFFGSGTQLSVL.

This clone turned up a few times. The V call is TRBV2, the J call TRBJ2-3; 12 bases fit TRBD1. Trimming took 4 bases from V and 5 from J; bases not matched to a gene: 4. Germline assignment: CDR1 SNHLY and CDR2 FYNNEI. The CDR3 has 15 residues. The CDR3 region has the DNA TGTGCCAGCAGTGGGGACAGGGGGCAGGAAGATACGCAGTATTTT. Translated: CASSGDRGQEDTQYF.

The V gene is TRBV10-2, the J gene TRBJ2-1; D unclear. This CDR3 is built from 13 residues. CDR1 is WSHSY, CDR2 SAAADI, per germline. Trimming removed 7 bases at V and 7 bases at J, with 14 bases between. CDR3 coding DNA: TGCGCCAGCAATAAGGGAACGAATAATGAGCAGTTCTTC. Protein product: CASNKGTNNEQFF.

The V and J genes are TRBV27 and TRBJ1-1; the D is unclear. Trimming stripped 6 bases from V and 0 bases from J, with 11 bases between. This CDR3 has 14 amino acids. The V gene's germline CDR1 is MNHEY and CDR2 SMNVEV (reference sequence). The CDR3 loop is CASRPDTLNTEAFF. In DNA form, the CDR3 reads TGTGCCAGCAGGCCTGACACACTGAACACTGAAGCTTTCTTT.

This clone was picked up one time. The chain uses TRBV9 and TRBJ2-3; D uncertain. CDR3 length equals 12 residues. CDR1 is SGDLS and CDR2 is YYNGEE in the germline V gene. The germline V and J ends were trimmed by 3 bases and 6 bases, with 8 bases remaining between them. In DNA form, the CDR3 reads TGTGCCAGCAGCGGCAGTCAGGATACGCAGTATTTT. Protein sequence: CASSGSQDTQYF.

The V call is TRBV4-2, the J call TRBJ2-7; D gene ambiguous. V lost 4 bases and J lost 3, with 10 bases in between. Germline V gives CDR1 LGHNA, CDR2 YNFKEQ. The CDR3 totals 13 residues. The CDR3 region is CASSLDVGYEQYF. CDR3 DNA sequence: TGTGCCAGCAGCCTAGATGTCGGCTACGAGCAGTACTTC.

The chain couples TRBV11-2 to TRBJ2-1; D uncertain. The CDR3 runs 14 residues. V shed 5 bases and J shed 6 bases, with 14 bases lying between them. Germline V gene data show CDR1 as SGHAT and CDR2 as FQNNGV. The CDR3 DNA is TGTGCCAGCAGCCGATTATCGCCCATCAATGAGCAGTTCTTC. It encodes CASSRLSPINEQFF.

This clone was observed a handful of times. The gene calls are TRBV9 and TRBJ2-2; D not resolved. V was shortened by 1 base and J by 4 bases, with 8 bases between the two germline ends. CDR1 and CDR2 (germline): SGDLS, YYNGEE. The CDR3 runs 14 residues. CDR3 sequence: CASSVKDGTGELFF. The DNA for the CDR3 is TGTGCCAGCAGCGTAAAGGATGGCACCGGGGAGCTGTTTTTT.

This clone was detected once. The CDR3 protein is CASSRDRGTDTQYF. CDR3 in DNA: TGCGCCAGCAGCCGCGACAGGGGCACAGATACGCAGTATTTT. This chain uses TRBV5-1 with TRBJ2-3; the match to TRBD1 covers 7 bases. CDR1 and CDR2 (germline): SGHRS, YFSETQ. V was pared by 4 bases and J by 1 base, with 3 bases of the junction left unmatched. The CDR3 covers 14 residues.

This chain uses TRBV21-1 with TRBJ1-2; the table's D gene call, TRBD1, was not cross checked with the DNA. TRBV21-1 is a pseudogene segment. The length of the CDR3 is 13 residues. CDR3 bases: TGTGCCAGCAGTGTTAGAAGGGGGCCTGGCTACACCTTC. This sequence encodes CASSVRRGPGYTF.

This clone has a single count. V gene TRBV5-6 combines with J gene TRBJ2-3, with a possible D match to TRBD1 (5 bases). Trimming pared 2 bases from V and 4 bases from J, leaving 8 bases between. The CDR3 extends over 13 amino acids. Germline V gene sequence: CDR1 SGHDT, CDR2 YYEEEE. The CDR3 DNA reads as TGTGCCAGCAGCTTAAAGGGGCCAGATACGCAGTATTTT. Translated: CASSLKGPDTQYF.

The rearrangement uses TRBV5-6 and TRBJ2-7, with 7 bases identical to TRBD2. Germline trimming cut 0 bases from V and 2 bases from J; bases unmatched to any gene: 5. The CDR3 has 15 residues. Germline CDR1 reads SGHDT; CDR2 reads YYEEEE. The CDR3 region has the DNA TGTGCCAGCAGCTTGGGTCCGGGGGGTCCCTACGAGCAGTACTTC. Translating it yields CASSLGPGGPYEQYF.

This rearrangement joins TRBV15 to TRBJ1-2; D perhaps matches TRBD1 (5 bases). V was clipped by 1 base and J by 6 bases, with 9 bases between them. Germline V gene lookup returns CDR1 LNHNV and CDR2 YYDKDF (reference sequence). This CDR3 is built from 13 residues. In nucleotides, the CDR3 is TGTGCCACCAGCAGAGGTGGGACGGATGGCTACACCTTC. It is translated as CATSRGGTDGYTF. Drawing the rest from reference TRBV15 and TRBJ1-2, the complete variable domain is DAMVIQNPRYQVTQFGKPVTLSCSQTLNHNVMYWYQQKSSQAPKLLFHYYDKDFNNEADTPDNFQSRRPNTSFCFLDIRSPGLGDTAMYLCATSRGGTDGYTFGSGTRLTVV.

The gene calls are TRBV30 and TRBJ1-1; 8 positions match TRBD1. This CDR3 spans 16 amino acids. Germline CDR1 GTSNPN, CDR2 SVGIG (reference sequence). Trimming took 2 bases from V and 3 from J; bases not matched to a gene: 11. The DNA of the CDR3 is TGTGCCTGGAGTCGACCTCTTGGACAGGGTGACACTGAAGCTTTCTTT. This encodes CAWSRPLGQGDTEAFF.

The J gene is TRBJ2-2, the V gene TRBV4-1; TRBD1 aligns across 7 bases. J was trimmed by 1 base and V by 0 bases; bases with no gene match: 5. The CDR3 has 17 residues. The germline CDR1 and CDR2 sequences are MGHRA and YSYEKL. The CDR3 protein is CASSQEMQGENTGELFF. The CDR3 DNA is TGCGCCAGCAGCCAAGAGATGCAGGGGGAGAACACCGGGGAGCTGTTTTTT.

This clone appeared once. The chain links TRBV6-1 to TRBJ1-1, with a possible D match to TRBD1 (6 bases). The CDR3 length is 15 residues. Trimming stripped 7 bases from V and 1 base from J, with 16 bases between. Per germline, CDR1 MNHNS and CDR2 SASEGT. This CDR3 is CASIPPGARNTEAFF. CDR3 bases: TGTGCCAGCATCCCCCCGGGGGCCCGGAACACTGAAGCTTTCTTT.

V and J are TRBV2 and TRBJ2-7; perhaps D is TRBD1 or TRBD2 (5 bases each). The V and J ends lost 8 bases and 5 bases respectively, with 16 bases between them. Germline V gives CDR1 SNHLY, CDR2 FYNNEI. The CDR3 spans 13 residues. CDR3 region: CASLPRGKDEQYF. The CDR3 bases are TGTGCCAGCCTTCCGAGGGGTAAGGACGAGCAGTACTTC.

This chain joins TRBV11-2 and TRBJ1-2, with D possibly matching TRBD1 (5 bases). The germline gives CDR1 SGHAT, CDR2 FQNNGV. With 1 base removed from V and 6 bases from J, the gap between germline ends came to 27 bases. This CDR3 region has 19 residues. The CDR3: CASSLGDFLRQGKRDGYTF. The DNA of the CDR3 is TGTGCCAGCAGCTTAGGGGACTTCTTGAGGCAGGGAAAAAGAGATGGCTACACCTTC.

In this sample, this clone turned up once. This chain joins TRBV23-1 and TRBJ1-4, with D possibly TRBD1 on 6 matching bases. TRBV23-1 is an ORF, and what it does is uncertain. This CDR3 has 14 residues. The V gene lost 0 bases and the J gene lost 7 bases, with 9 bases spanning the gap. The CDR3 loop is CASSQSGHREKLFF. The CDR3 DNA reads TGCGCCAGCAGTCAATCGGGACACCGTGAAAAACTGTTTTTT.

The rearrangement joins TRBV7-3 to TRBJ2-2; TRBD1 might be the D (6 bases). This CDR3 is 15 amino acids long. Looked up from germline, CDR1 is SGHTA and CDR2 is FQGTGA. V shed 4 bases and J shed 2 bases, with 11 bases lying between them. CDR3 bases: TGTGCCAGCAGCTCCGGGACAACTAACACCGGGGAGCTGTTTTTT. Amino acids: CASSSGTTNTGELFF.